The 32 T cell receptor beta chains given below trace back to one sample, sequenced in a study of cytomegalovirus exposure and HLA in healthy donors. Primers: 60 Vbeta forward and 13 Jbeta reverse. Profiled with immunoSEQ multiplex PCR; TCRdb holds only in-frame clones, not every one. The table shows more than 45,000 clones, with around four fifths occurring only once. The sample comprised PBMCs. These receptor sequences come from a man aged 25 to 40 in good health and CMV-seronegative.

This chain joins TRBV7-2 and TRBJ2-1; TRBD1 is a possible D gene (6 bases). The V end lost 1 base, the J end lost 7 bases, and 14 bases lay between the germline ends. The germline V gene encodes CDR1 SGHTA and CDR2 FQGNSA. The CDR3 sequence is 15 residues long. Written as DNA, the CDR3 is TGTGCCAGCAGCTTAGGAACAGGGTGGATGAATGAGCAGTTCTTC. As protein: CASSLGTGWMNEQFF.

This clone was detected once. V gene TRBV7-9 combines with J gene TRBJ2-4; possibly TRBD2 for D (6 bases). The CDR3 has 15 amino acids. Trimming left V 1 base short and J 9 bases short, with 16 bases between. Germline CDR1 reads SEHNR; CDR2 reads FQNEAQ (reference sequence). The CDR3 DNA sequence: TGTGCCAGCAGCTTAGGATTGACTAGTGTGAGCATTCAGTACTTC. Its protein product is CASSLGLTSVSIQYF.

This clone was counted between two and nine times. The V gene is TRBV15, the J gene TRBJ2-1; possible D gene TRBD2, 6 bases. V was cut by 3 bases and J by 4 bases, with 19 bases left in between. This CDR3 is built from 17 residues. CDR1 and CDR2 from the germline V gene are LNHNV and YYDKDF (reference sequence). The CDR3 spells CATSRAWGGGVYNEQFF. As DNA, the CDR3 is TGTGCCACCAGCAGGGCCTGGGGTGGCGGGGTTTACAATGAGCAGTTCTTC.

The J gene is TRBJ2-1, the V gene TRBV18; TRBD1 matches at 7 bases. This CDR3 has 18 amino acids. CDR1 is KGHSH and CDR2 is LQKENI in the germline V gene. V lost 0 bases to trimming and J lost 5 bases; unmatched junction nucleotides: 13. In nucleotides, the CDR3 is TGTGCCAGCTCACCACCCCTAAAAACAGGGGACGGGGACAATGAGCAGTTCTTC. It codes for CASSPPLKTGDGDNEQFF. Based on the CDR3 plus reference TRBV18 and TRBJ2-1, the full variable domain is NAGVMQNPRHLVRRRGQEARLRCSPMKGHSHVYWYRQLPEEGLKFMVYLQKENIIDESGMPKERFSAEFPKEGPSILRIQQVVRGDSAAYFCASSPPLKTGDGDNEQFFGPGTRLTVL.

The chain joins TRBV10-1 to TRBJ2-5; 8 bases line up with TRBD2. V trimming: 6 bases; J trimming: 1 base; junction bases outside the gene matches: 4. This CDR3 has 14 amino acids. The germline V gene encodes CDR1 WNHNN and CDR2 SYGVQD (reference sequence). The CDR3 region is CASSGRASQETQYF. The CDR3 DNA sequence: TGCGCCAGCAGCGGGAGGGCCAGCCAAGAGACCCAGTACTTC.

The rearrangement uses TRBV5-1 and TRBJ1-2; 7 positions match TRBD1. The length of the CDR3 is 15 residues. Germline-derived CDR1 and CDR2 are SGHRS and YFSETQ. The trim removed 4 bases at V and 6 bases at J, leaving 12 bases unmatched. The CDR3: CASSPGQLIVHGYTF. The CDR3 coding sequence is TGCGCCAGCAGCCCGGGACAGTTGATTGTCCATGGCTACACCTTC.

This clone has just a few counts. This same CDR3 is encoded by further DNA sequences in the sample. This chain links TRBV5-1 with TRBJ1-6, with 9 nucleotides matching TRBD1. CDR3 size: 20 residues. The germline gives CDR1 SGHRS, CDR2 YFSETQ. J gave up 2 bases and V 4 bases, and 16 bases lay outside the gene matches. CDR3 sequence reads: CASSPNPPGQGVAYNSPLHF. CDR3 nucleotides: TGCGCCAGCAGCCCCAATCCCCCGGGACAGGGAGTAGCCTATAATTCACCCCTCCACTTT.

V usage is TRBV15 and J usage is TRBJ2-7; no firm D call. V gave up 0 bases and J gave up 3 bases, with 15 bases separating them. This CDR3 spans 16 amino acids. Germline CDR1 is LNHNV and CDR2 is YYDKDF (reference sequence). The DNA of the CDR3 is TGTGCCACCAGCAGAGAATATGGCAGGATAAACTACGAGCAGTACTTC. Translated, it gives CATSREYGRINYEQYF.

The chain uses TRBV29-1 and TRBJ2-7; D gene ambiguous. The V end was cut by 6 bases, the J end by 1 base, with 7 bases between. The CDR3 spans 11 residues. CDR1 and CDR2 from the germline V gene are SQVTM and ANQGSEA. As DNA, the CDR3 is TGCAGCGTCCGCAGTTCCTACGAGCAGTACTTC. Translating gives CSVRSSYEQYF.

The rearrangement links TRBV7-2 to TRBJ1-1, with 10 positions matching TRBD1. This CDR3 comprises 18 residues. Germline V gene data show CDR1 as SGHTA and CDR2 as FQGNSA. V trimming: 5 bases; J trimming: 1 base; junction bases outside the gene matches: 13. The CDR3 sequence is CASSQLTGGGSRNTEAFF. CDR3 in DNA: TGTGCCAGCAGCCAGCTGACAGGGGGCGGTAGTCGGAACACTGAAGCTTTCTTT.

The chain recombines TRBV5-1 with TRBJ2-5, with TRBD2 matching over 7 bases. The V gene end was trimmed by 0 bases and the J gene end by 5 bases; junction bases not matched to a gene: 10. The length of the CDR3 is 16 residues. CDR1 is SGHRS and CDR2 is YFSETQ in the germline V gene. The CDR3 DNA follows: TGCGCCAGCAGCTTGGGTACTAGCTCGGGGGGTGAGACCCAGTACTTC. It codes for CASSLGTSSGGETQYF.

The chain is built from TRBV18 and TRBJ1-1, with TRBD1 as a possible D gene (5 bases). The CDR3 has 14 amino acids. V lost 2 bases to trimming and J lost 5 bases, with 12 bases between them. Germline V gene lookup returns CDR1 KGHSH and CDR2 LQKENI. The CDR3 loop reads CASSPTAKGTEAFF. DNA for the CDR3: TGTGCCAGCTCACCAACGGCCAAGGGGACTGAAGCTTTCTTT. Together with reference TRBV18 and TRBJ1-1, the CDR3 gives the full variable domain: NAGVMQNPRHLVRRRGQEARLRCSPMKGHSHVYWYRQLPEEGLKFMVYLQKENIIDESGMPKERFSAEFPKEGPSILRIQQVVRGDSAAYFCASSPTAKGTEAFFGQGTRLTVV.

V and J are TRBV7-9 and TRBJ1-1; D remains unclear. This CDR3 spans 16 amino acids. Germline V gene lookup returns CDR1 SEHNR and CDR2 FQNEAQ (reference sequence). The V gene lost 2 bases and the J gene lost 3 bases, with 16 bases spanning the gap. CDR3 DNA: TGTGCCAGCAGCTTACTTTCATCAGGTTTCGACACTGAAGCTTTCTTT. This codes for CASSLLSSGFDTEAFF. Combining the CDR3 with reference TRBV7-9 and TRBJ1-1 gives the whole variable domain DTGVSQNPRHKITKRGQNVTFRCDPISEHNRLYWYRQTLGQGPEFLTYFQNEAQLEKSRLLSDRFSAERPKGSFSTLEIQRTEQGDSAMYLCASSLLSSGFDTEAFFGQGTRLTVV.

This clone was counted between two and nine times. The V and J genes are TRBV7-2 and TRBJ2-1; 10 bases align to TRBD2. Germline CDR1 and CDR2: SGHTA and FQGNSA. V lost 2 bases and J lost 6; bases outside the gene matches: 10. The CDR3 contains 17 residues. This CDR3 is CASSLISLAGVPNEQFF. CDR3 DNA sequence: TGTGCCAGCAGCTTAATAAGTCTAGCGGGGGTCCCCAATGAGCAGTTCTTC.

The V call is TRBV25-1, the J call TRBJ1-4, with D maybe TRBD1 (5 bases). CDR3 size: 17 residues. Trimming pared 1 base from V and 8 bases from J, leaving 20 bases between. Germline V lookup: CDR1 MGHDK, CDR2 SYGVNS. CDR3 DNA sequence: TGTGCCAGCAGTGAATTTTGGATGGCAGGGAGGGTGGAAAAACTGTTTTTT. Its protein product is CASSEFWMAGRVEKLFF.

In its sample, this clone was seen a few times. The chain combines TRBV27 with TRBJ2-2; no reliable D call. The CDR3 sequence is 15 residues long. Deletions cut 6 bases from V and 0 bases from J, with 11 bases between. The germline gives CDR1 MNHEY, CDR2 SMNVEV (reference sequence). This CDR3 is CASSGYQSNTGELFF. DNA of the CDR3: TGTGCCAGCAGCGGGTACCAGTCGAACACCGGGGAGCTGTTTTTT.

The chain has TRBV5-1 and TRBJ1-1, with D perhaps matching TRBD1 (6 bases). The germline V gene encodes CDR1 SGHRS and CDR2 YFSETQ. This CDR3 is 14 amino acids long. V gave up 0 bases and J gave up 1 base, with 7 bases separating them. DNA for the CDR3: TGCGCCAGCAGCTTGGAAGGGGGGAACACTGAAGCTTTCTTT. This encodes CASSLEGGNTEAFF.

The V gene is TRBV2, the J gene TRBJ1-1, with D unresolved. Trimming cost V 4 bases and J 1 base, with 7 bases left between them. This CDR3 is built from 13 residues. Germline CDR1 reads SNHLY; CDR2 reads FYNNEI. The CDR3 loop is CASSGEANTEAFF. CDR3 DNA sequence: TGTGCCAGCAGTGGGGAGGCGAACACTGAAGCTTTCTTT.

Only a few counts were recorded for this clone. This CDR3 is missing its conserved last phenylalanine or tryptophan, likely due to a read error. The chain carries TRBV28 and TRBJ2-3; 16 positions agree with TRBD2. Trimming took 6 bases from V and 3 from J; bases not matched to a gene: 12. The length of the CDR3 is 19 residues. The germline V gene encodes CDR1 MDHEN and CDR2 SYDVKM. CDR3 residues: CASSLRPGLAGGRTDTQYV. CDR3 nucleotides: TGTGCCAGCAGCCTAAGACCGGGACTAGCGGGGGGGCGGACAGATACGCAGTATGTT.

Comments on this clone: The sample contains more than one DNA sequence encoding this CDR3. The V and J genes are TRBV10-3 and TRBJ1-6; 8 nucleotides match TRBD1. Per the germline V gene, CDR1 is ENHRY and CDR2 is SYGVKD. The ends lost 11 bases at V and 6 bases at J; junction bases unmatched: 12. The CDR3 is 15 amino acids. CDR3 nucleotide sequence: TGTGCCGGCCGGACAGGGCTTGAGACTAATTCACCCCTCCACTTT. It encodes CAGRTGLETNSPLHF.

This chain connects TRBV30 to TRBJ2-3; D may be TRBD2 (5 bases). V was clipped by 3 bases and J by 3 bases, with 10 bases between them. The germline V gene encodes CDR1 GTSNPN and CDR2 SVGIG (reference sequence). This CDR3 is 13 amino acids long. CDR3 in DNA: TGTGCCTGGAGCGGGGTTGGAACAGATACGCAGTATTTT. This encodes CAWSGVGTDTQYF.

The chain uses TRBV7-2 and TRBJ1-1; D remains ambiguous. The CDR3 loop spans 15 amino acids. V was shortened by 3 bases and J by 5 bases, with 16 bases between the two germline ends. Germline V CDR1 and CDR2: SGHTA, FQGNSA. The CDR3 reads CASSFLSLEGTEAFF. The CDR3 DNA reads as TGTGCCAGCAGCTTTCTATCCTTAGAGGGAACTGAAGCTTTCTTT. Combining the CDR3 with reference TRBV7-2 and TRBJ1-1 gives the whole variable domain GAGVSQSPSNKVTEKGKDVELRCDPISGHTALYWYRQSLGQGLEFLIYFQGNSAPDKSGLPSDRFSAERTGGSVSTLTIQRTQQEDSAVYLCASSFLSLEGTEAFFGQGTRLTVV.

Only one count was recorded for this clone. The rearrangement joins TRBV7-9 to TRBJ2-2; D is unresolved. The CDR3 extends over 14 amino acids. Germline lookup yields CDR1 SEHNR and CDR2 FQNEAQ (reference sequence). V gave up 0 bases and J gave up 4 bases, with 6 bases separating them. In DNA form, the CDR3 reads TGTGCCAGCAGCTTAGCGTTGGCCACCGGGGAGCTGTTTTTT. It translates to CASSLALATGELFF.

The J gene is TRBJ1-5, the V gene TRBV7-2, with D perhaps matching TRBD1 (6 bases). Per germline, CDR1 SGHTA and CDR2 FQGNSA. V was shortened by 3 bases and J by 9 bases, with 9 bases between the two germline ends. The CDR3 totals 12 residues. The CDR3 sequence: CASSFQGRPQHF. The CDR3 nucleotides read TGTGCCAGCAGCTTCCAGGGGCGGCCCCAGCATTTT.

The chain has TRBV5-8 and TRBJ2-7, with 9 bases aligning to TRBD1. Germline V gene data show CDR1 as SGHTS and CDR2 as YDEGEE. Trimming at V came to 0 bases and at J to 2 bases, leaving 9 bases not matched to a gene. This CDR3 is built from 17 residues. DNA of the CDR3: TGTGCCAGCAGCTTGGAAGTTGCGGGACAGGGCACCTACGAGCAGTACTTC. It yields the protein CASSLEVAGQGTYEQYF.

V and J are TRBV7-2 and TRBJ2-1; 9 bases align to TRBD1. Germline CDR1 is SGHTA and CDR2 is FQGNSA. The J segment lost 7 bases and the V segment lost 6 bases, leaving 10 bases of the junction unmatched. The CDR3 is made up of 15 amino acids. The CDR3 bases are TGTGCCAGCAGGGGGCGGACAGGGGTGGCTAATGAGCAGTTCTTC. Translating it yields CASRGRTGVANEQFF.

V is TRBV6-1 and J is TRBJ1-4; D call uncertain. V was cut by 5 bases and J by 8 bases, with 15 bases left in between. The germline gives CDR1 MNHNS, CDR2 SASEGT. The CDR3 length is 14 residues. The CDR3 protein is CASSSRLETEKLFF. The CDR3 nucleotides are TGTGCCAGCAGTTCCCGACTGGAAACCGAAAAACTGTTTTTT.

This clone was observed a handful of times. This chain connects TRBV6-4 to TRBJ2-2, with 7 bases aligning to TRBD1. Trimming took 2 bases from V and 4 from J; bases not matched to a gene: 1. The CDR3 covers 14 residues. From germline, CDR1 is MRHNA and CDR2 SNTAGT. Here the CDR3 DNA reads TGTGCCAGCAGTGACGACAGGGCCACCGGGGAGCTGTTTTTT. Amino acid sequence: CASSDDRATGELFF.

The V call is TRBV4-2, the J call TRBJ2-1; D possibly corresponds to TRBD2 (6 bases). With 3 bases removed from V and 4 bases from J, the gap between germline ends came to 19 bases. CDR1 is LGHNA, CDR2 YNFKEQ, per germline. This CDR3 comprises 17 residues. The CDR3 sequence: CASSQERRDSGYNEQFF. CDR3 bases: TGTGCCAGCAGCCAGGAACGTCGGGACTCCGGGTACAATGAGCAGTTCTTC.

The chain links TRBV5-6 to TRBJ2-1; TRBD1 might be the D (6 bases). The V gene lost 0 bases and the J gene lost 5 bases, with 15 bases spanning the gap. The CDR3 loop spans 16 amino acids. The germline gives CDR1 SGHDT, CDR2 YYEEEE. The CDR3 sequence: CASSLEATGRHNEQFF. The CDR3 bases are TGTGCCAGCAGCTTGGAGGCGACAGGTCGGCACAATGAGCAGTTCTTC.

The genes are TRBV4-1 and TRBJ1-2, with D hard to call. V lost 2 bases to trimming and J lost 8 bases, with 12 bases between them. Germline V gives CDR1 MGHRA, CDR2 YSYEKL. The CDR3 consists of 13 residues. The CDR3 coding sequence is TGCGCCAGCAGCCAAACAGCCCTGGGCGGCTACACCTTC. It is translated as CASSQTALGGYTF.

This sequence joins TRBV5-1 and TRBJ2-1; the match to TRBD1 covers 9 bases. The CDR3 runs to 16 residues. Trimming took 3 bases from V and 2 from J; bases not matched to a gene: 6. The germline V gene has CDR1 SGHRS and CDR2 YFSETQ. Here the CDR3 reads CASSSGTGSTYNEQFF. For the CDR3, the DNA is TGCGCCAGCAGCTCCGGGACAGGGTCGACCTACAATGAGCAGTTCTTC.